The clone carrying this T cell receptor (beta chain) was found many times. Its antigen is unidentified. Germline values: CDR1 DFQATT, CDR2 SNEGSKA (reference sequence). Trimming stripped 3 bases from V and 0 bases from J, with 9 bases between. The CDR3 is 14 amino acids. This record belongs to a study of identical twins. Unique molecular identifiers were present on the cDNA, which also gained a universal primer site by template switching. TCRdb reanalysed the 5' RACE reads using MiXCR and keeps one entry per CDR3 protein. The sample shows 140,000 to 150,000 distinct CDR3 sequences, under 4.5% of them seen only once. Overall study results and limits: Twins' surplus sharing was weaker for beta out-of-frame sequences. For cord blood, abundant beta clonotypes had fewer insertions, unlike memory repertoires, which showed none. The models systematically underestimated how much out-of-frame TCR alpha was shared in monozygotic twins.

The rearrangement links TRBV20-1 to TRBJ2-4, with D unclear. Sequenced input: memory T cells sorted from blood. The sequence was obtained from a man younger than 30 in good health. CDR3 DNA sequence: TGCAGTGCTAGTCCGGGCTTAGCCAAAAACATTCAGTACTTC. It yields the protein CSASPGLAKNIQYF.